This T cell receptor (beta chain) stems from a study of OX40 agonist ivuxolimab in advanced cancers. Study-level information: Of mixed ages from about 23 to 90 and averaging approximately 60 years, the group was about 80% male.

Measured with immunoSEQ multiplex PCR; TCRdb has only the in-frame clones, and not every one. The repertoire holds around 10,000 clones, less than 90% seen once, with roughly 13% in the top ten. This CDR3 has 14 amino acids. Deletions cut 4 bases from V and 3 bases from J, with 7 bases between. Germline V CDR1 and CDR2: MNHNS, SASEGT. The chain couples TRBV6-1 to TRBJ1-6, with D uncertain. This specimen was CD4+ or CD8+ T cells sorted from blood, taken in a trial of the OX40 agonist ivuxolimab. The sequence derives from an adult with an advanced solid tumor such as melanoma, head and neck, liver or kidney cancer. The CDR3 DNA reads as TGTGCCAGCAGTGCAGGTGTCTATAATTCACCCCTCCACTTT. This translates into CASSAGVYNSPLHF.